The present entry profiles one TCR beta chain with its context. What it binds is unknown. Repertoires were generated with immunoSEQ multiplex PCR, while TCRdb's copy carries only in-frame clones and drops some. The sample lists about 110,000 clones; roughly 87% were seen once. The data originate from a study of T cell responses to AZD1222 COVID-19 vaccine. Second-dose schedules of about 4 or about 12 weeks were combined. The study, taken as a whole, reports: White British people made up most donors, females outnumbered males, and clonal diversity was possibly underestimated. After the peak T cell response, and only then, were repertoires sampled. Baseline serostatus was positive in only a handful of AZD1222 recipients.

Germline V gene data show CDR1 as SGHTA and CDR2 as FQGTGA. CDR3 length: 13 amino acids. V shed 4 bases and J shed 5 bases, with 9 bases lying between them. The sequencing used peripheral blood, collected 28 days after the second AZD1222 dose. The rearrangement uses TRBV7-3 and TRBJ2-1; D gene uncertain. The source is an adult who received the AZD1222 COVID-19 vaccine. The CDR3 is CASSSDGNNEQFF. CDR3 nucleotide sequence: TGTGCCAGCAGCTCGGACGGAAACAATGAGCAGTTCTTC.